The entry below describes one T cell receptor (beta chain). Its antigen is currently unknown. This specimen comes from a study of graft-versus-host responses after intestinal transplantation. Study at large: Each patient got anti-thymocyte globulin induction, then tacrolimus and steroids for around three years.

Germline CDR1 and CDR2: MNHNS and SASEGT. The CDR3 is made up of 17 amino acids. With 2 bases clipped from V and 2 bases from J, the junction kept 7 bases outside the gene matches. General study points: Peak GvH clone levels in circulation were associated with early post-transplant HvG declines. There were GvH clones found in recipient marrow, and some of them appeared first in ileum or blood. Where graft-donor T cell macrochimerism was present, patients had high graft-versus-host to host-versus-graft clonal ratios in allografts.

Clones were read by immunoSEQ multiplex PCR, and TCRdb kept only the in-frame ones, dropping some. The sample lists about 92,000 clones, 75% to 90% occurring once. The rearrangement joins TRBV6-1 to TRBJ2-3, with TRBD2 identical over 10 bases. The source material was unstimulated CD8+ T cells sorted from spleen or lymph node cells, sampled before intestinal transplant. The receptor was isolated from a human donor who received an intestinal transplant. Here the CDR3 DNA reads TGTGCCAGCAGTGAACTAGCGGGAGAACGTTACACAGATACGCAGTATTTT. Its protein product is CASSELAGERYTDTQYF.